A single sample gave rise to the 20 T cell receptor beta chains below, sequenced in a study of blood T cell repertoires in COVID-19. The protocol was immunoSEQ multiplex PCR, while the TCRdb copy is restricted to in-frame clones and leaves out a portion. Of about 200,000 clones in the sample, roughly 85% were seen once. Material for sequencing was peripheral blood. The receptors were gathered from a woman in her seventies with COVID-19, enrolled during active disease.

The chain links TRBV7-9 to TRBJ2-7; 7 positions agree with TRBD1. V was pared by 5 bases and J by 9 bases, with 7 bases of the junction left unmatched. Germline lookup yields CDR1 SEHNR and CDR2 FQNEAQ (reference sequence). This CDR3 is 12 amino acids long. The CDR3 region is CASSLQGPGQYF. CDR3 nucleotide sequence: TGTGCCAGCAGCCTACAGGGGCCCGGGCAGTACTTC.

This chain links TRBV10-3 with TRBJ1-3, with no clear D. This CDR3 spans 15 amino acids. In germline, CDR1 is ENHRY, CDR2 SYGVKD. V was clipped by 11 bases and J by 9 bases, with 26 bases between them. The CDR3 DNA reads TGTGCCTCCGTGAGGGAAGGCTTGCCGGGTGTCACCATATATTTT. It specifies CASVREGLPGVTIYF.

This rearrangement joins TRBV19 to TRBJ1-1; unclear D gene. The length of the CDR3 is 17 residues. The V end lost 6 bases, the J end lost 1 base, and 21 bases lay between the germline ends. Germline lookup yields CDR1 LNHDA and CDR2 SQIVND (reference sequence). CDR3 sequence (DNA): TGTGCCAGTAGAAGAGTTTTACCACAGAGCTCGAACACTGAAGCTTTCTTT. It codes for CASRRVLPQSSNTEAFF.

The chain recombines TRBV29-1 with TRBJ2-1, with 7 bases that match TRBD1. CDR3 length: 14 amino acids. The trim removed 2 bases at V and 6 bases at J, leaving 7 bases unmatched. From germline, CDR1 is SQVTM and CDR2 ANQGSEA. The CDR3 nucleotides read TGCAGCGTTGAAATGGCAGGGGGTCGCAATGAGCAGTTCTTC. Encoded protein: CSVEMAGGRNEQFF.

This clone was detected only once. Written as DNA, the CDR3 is TGTGCCAGCACCGGGTACAGGGGATCCTCTGGAAACACCATATATTTT. The encoded protein is CASTGYRGSSGNTIYF. The V and J genes are TRBV2 and TRBJ1-3; the match to TRBD1 covers 7 bases. This CDR3 comprises 16 residues. Germline V gene data show CDR1 as SNHLY and CDR2 as FYNNEI. The junction had 9 bases not matched to a gene; V was cut back by 7 bases and J by 0 bases. Together with reference TRBV2 and TRBJ1-3, the CDR3 gives the full variable domain: EPEVTQTPSHQVTQMGQEVILRCVPISNHLYFYWYRQILGQKVEFLVSFYNNEISEKSEIFDDQFSVERPDGSNFTLKIRSTKLEDSAMYFCASTGYRGSSGNTIYFGEGSWLTVV.

The V call is TRBV29-1, the J call TRBJ2-2, with 7 bases aligning to TRBD2. With V trimmed by 7 bases and J by 3 bases, 8 bases remained unmatched. The CDR3 covers 14 residues. The germline V gene has CDR1 SQVTM and CDR2 ANQGSEA. This chain's CDR3 is CSAAAGTHTGELFF. The CDR3 DNA follows: TGCAGCGCCGCAGCGGGAACGCACACCGGGGAGCTGTTTTTT.

The chain links TRBV6-1 to TRBJ1-5, with 11 bases that match TRBD1. Per germline, CDR1 MNHNS and CDR2 SASEGT. Trimming removed 3 bases from V and 2 bases from J; junction bases left unmatched: 3. This CDR3 region has 16 residues. CDR3 nucleotides: TGTGCCAGCAGTGATAAGGGACAGGGGGGCAATCAGCCCCAGCATTTT. Amino acid sequence: CASSDKGQGGNQPQHF.

This chain joins TRBV7-9 and TRBJ2-2, with 10 bases matching TRBD2. CDR1 and CDR2 from the germline V gene are SEHNR and FQNEAQ (reference sequence). The CDR3 has 17 residues. The V gene end was trimmed by 5 bases and the J gene end by 5 bases; junction bases not matched to a gene: 11. This CDR3 reads CASSNSGLAVGTGELFF. CDR3 DNA sequence: TGTGCCAGCAGCAACTCCGGACTAGCGGTGGGGACCGGGGAGCTGTTTTTT.

This clone was found once. The chain employs TRBV5-1 and TRBJ1-1; TRBD1 might be the D (6 bases). Germline CDR1 is SGHRS and CDR2 is YFSETQ. Trimming stripped 3 bases from V and 0 bases from J, with 9 bases between. The CDR3 covers 14 residues. The CDR3 DNA reads as TGCGCCAGCAGCTCGGACAGCATGAACACTGAAGCTTTCTTT. Its protein is CASSSDSMNTEAFF.

CDR3 coding DNA: TGTGCCAGCAGCCCGAGCAAGTCCCATGGCTACACCTTC. This encodes CASSPSKSHGYTF. This chain uses TRBV5-5 with TRBJ1-2; D is uncertain. CDR1 is SGHKS and CDR2 is YYEKEE in the germline V gene (reference sequence). CDR3 length: 13 amino acids. Trimming took off 4 bases at V and 6 bases at J, with 13 bases between the two ends.

This clone was found once. The chain links TRBV27 to TRBJ1-2; TRBD1 is a possible D gene (6 bases). Trimming cost V 8 bases and J 10 bases, with 20 bases left between them. The CDR3 consists of 13 residues. CDR1 is MNHEY, CDR2 SMNVEV, per germline (reference sequence). The CDR3 bases are TGTGCCAGCTCAAGAGCCGGGACACCGTACTACACCTTC. Its translation: CASSRAGTPYYTF.

This clone was found many times. The J gene is TRBJ2-1, the V gene TRBV4-1; D may be TRBD2 (5 bases). The CDR3 is made up of 12 amino acids. Deletions cut 8 bases from V and 6 bases from J, with 11 bases between. The germline V gene has CDR1 MGHRA and CDR2 YSYEKL. CDR3 sequence reads: CASLSSGNEQFF. The DNA for the CDR3 is TGCGCCAGCCTCTCGAGCGGCAATGAGCAGTTCTTC.

This CDR3 is CASSFRGGALETQYF. CDR3 nucleotide sequence: TGTGCCAGCAGCTTCCGGGGGGGGGCGTTAGAGACCCAGTACTTC. The genes are TRBV7-2 and TRBJ2-5; 8 bases align to TRBD2. The CDR3 is made up of 15 amino acids. Germline V gene lookup returns CDR1 SGHTA and CDR2 FQGNSA. V shed 3 bases and J 4 bases; nucleotides not matched to a gene: 7.

V gene TRBV9 combines with J gene TRBJ2-2, with 7 bases matching TRBD1. Germline trimming cut 5 bases from V and 0 bases from J; bases unmatched to any gene: 1. Germline CDR1 SGDLS, CDR2 YYNGEE. The CDR3 sequence is 14 residues long. The CDR3 nucleotides read TGTGCCAGCAGAGACAGGGCGAACACCGGGGAGCTGTTTTTT. Translated, it gives CASRDRANTGELFF.

A note on this clone: Other DNA sequences in the sample encode the same CDR3. The gene calls are TRBV4-3 and TRBJ2-2, with TRBD2 matching over 7 bases. Germline V gives CDR1 LGHNA, CDR2 YSLEER. The CDR3 runs 16 residues. After removal of 2 bases from V and 5 bases from J, the junction contained 8 bases not matched to a gene. CDR3: CASSQRSSGGTGELFF. The CDR3 DNA reads TGCGCCAGCAGCCAAAGGTCTAGCGGAGGGACCGGGGAGCTGTTTTTT.

The rearrangement uses TRBV7-5 and TRBJ1-2; the table's D gene call, TRBD1, was not cross checked with the DNA. TRBV7-5 is classified as a pseudogene. The CDR3 runs 17 residues. The CDR3 reads CARSSGTGGRPNYGYTF. The CDR3 nucleotides read TGTGCCAGAAGCTCCGGGACAGGGGGCCGACCTAACTATGGCTACACCTTC.

The genes are TRBV9 and TRBJ2-1; D not certain. This CDR3 has 15 amino acids. Trimming removed 3 bases at V and 2 bases at J, with 12 bases between. Looked up from germline, CDR1 is SGDLS and CDR2 is YYNGEE. CDR3 coding DNA: TGTGCCAGCAGCGGCGGTGCCCCCCCCTACAATGAGCAGTTCTTC. Amino acids: CASSGGAPPYNEQFF.

This clone was counted once. This sequence joins TRBV29-1 and TRBJ2-7, with D maybe TRBD2 (6 bases). CDR3 size: 13 residues. Between the trimmed V and J ends, which lost 4 bases and 0 bases, there was a span of 10 bases. Germline V gene data show CDR1 as SQVTM and CDR2 as ANQGSEA. The CDR3 sequence is CSVGSGDSYEQYF. In DNA, the CDR3 is TGCAGCGTTGGCTCGGGGGACTCCTACGAGCAGTACTTC.

This rearrangement joins TRBV4-2 to TRBJ1-2, with D perhaps matching TRBD1 (6 bases). This CDR3 has 15 amino acids. Deletions cut 1 base from V and 4 bases from J, with 13 bases between. Germline V lookup: CDR1 LGHNA, CDR2 YNFKEQ. The CDR3 DNA is TGTGCCAGCAGCCAAGGTCTCCGGACAGCCTATGGCTACACCTTC. It encodes CASSQGLRTAYGYTF.

J is TRBJ2-5 and V is TRBV13, with 7 bases matching TRBD1. CDR1 and CDR2 from the germline V gene are PRHDT and FYEKMQ (reference sequence). V lost 3 bases, J lost 3 bases, and 13 bases stayed unmatched. This CDR3 spans 17 amino acids. DNA for the CDR3: TGTGCCAGCAGCTTGACATCAATTACAGGGGTCAAAGAGACCCAGTACTTC. Translation gives CASSLTSITGVKETQYF.